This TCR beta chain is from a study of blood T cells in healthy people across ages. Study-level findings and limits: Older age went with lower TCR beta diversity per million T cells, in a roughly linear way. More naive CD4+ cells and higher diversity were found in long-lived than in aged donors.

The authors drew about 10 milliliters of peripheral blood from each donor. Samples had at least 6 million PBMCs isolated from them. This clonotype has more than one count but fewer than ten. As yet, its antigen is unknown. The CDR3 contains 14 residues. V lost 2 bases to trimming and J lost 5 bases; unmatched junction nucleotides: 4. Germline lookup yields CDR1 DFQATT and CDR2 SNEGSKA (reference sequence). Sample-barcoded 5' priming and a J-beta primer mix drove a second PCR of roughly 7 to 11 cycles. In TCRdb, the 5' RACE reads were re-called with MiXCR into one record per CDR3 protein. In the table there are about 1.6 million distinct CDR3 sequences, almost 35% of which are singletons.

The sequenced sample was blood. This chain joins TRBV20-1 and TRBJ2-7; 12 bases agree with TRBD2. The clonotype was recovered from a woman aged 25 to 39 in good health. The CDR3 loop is CSARSGLAGNEQYF. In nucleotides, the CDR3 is TGCAGTGCTAGATCCGGACTAGCGGGAAACGAGCAGTACTTC.